This T cell receptor (beta chain) was recovered during a study of shared clonotypes between healthy human individuals. Findings and caveats of the study: A small donor pool kept down the genetic and exposure-history diversity that was represented. Among donors, clonotype sharing was expected to be affected by sequencing depth. Generally, naive subsets (rather than memory subsets) showed larger estimated richness.

The repertoire was sequenced with immunoSEQ multiplex PCR; TCRdb's copy has only in-frame clones and lacks some. The sample includes some 2,100,000 clones, about 93% of them seen just once. V shed 4 bases and J 5 bases; nucleotides not matched to a gene: 4. CDR1 and CDR2 (germline): LNHDA, SQIVND (reference sequence). The CDR3 sequence is 13 residues long. Terminally differentiated effector memory CD45RA+ cells were excluded from the naive CD8 cells, which were CD45RO-negative and positively selected for CCR7. As for this clone: As yet, its antigen is unknown.

This chain links TRBV19 with TRBJ1-1, with TRBD1 matching 7 bases. The sample was naive CD8+ T cells from PBMCs. The clonotype comes from a man younger than 35 in good health. Some clones in this sample may be carry-over from other donors' samples. The CDR3 DNA sequence: TGTGCCAGTAGTACTACAGGGGATACTGAAGCTTTCTTT. Encoded protein: CASSTTGDTEAFF.